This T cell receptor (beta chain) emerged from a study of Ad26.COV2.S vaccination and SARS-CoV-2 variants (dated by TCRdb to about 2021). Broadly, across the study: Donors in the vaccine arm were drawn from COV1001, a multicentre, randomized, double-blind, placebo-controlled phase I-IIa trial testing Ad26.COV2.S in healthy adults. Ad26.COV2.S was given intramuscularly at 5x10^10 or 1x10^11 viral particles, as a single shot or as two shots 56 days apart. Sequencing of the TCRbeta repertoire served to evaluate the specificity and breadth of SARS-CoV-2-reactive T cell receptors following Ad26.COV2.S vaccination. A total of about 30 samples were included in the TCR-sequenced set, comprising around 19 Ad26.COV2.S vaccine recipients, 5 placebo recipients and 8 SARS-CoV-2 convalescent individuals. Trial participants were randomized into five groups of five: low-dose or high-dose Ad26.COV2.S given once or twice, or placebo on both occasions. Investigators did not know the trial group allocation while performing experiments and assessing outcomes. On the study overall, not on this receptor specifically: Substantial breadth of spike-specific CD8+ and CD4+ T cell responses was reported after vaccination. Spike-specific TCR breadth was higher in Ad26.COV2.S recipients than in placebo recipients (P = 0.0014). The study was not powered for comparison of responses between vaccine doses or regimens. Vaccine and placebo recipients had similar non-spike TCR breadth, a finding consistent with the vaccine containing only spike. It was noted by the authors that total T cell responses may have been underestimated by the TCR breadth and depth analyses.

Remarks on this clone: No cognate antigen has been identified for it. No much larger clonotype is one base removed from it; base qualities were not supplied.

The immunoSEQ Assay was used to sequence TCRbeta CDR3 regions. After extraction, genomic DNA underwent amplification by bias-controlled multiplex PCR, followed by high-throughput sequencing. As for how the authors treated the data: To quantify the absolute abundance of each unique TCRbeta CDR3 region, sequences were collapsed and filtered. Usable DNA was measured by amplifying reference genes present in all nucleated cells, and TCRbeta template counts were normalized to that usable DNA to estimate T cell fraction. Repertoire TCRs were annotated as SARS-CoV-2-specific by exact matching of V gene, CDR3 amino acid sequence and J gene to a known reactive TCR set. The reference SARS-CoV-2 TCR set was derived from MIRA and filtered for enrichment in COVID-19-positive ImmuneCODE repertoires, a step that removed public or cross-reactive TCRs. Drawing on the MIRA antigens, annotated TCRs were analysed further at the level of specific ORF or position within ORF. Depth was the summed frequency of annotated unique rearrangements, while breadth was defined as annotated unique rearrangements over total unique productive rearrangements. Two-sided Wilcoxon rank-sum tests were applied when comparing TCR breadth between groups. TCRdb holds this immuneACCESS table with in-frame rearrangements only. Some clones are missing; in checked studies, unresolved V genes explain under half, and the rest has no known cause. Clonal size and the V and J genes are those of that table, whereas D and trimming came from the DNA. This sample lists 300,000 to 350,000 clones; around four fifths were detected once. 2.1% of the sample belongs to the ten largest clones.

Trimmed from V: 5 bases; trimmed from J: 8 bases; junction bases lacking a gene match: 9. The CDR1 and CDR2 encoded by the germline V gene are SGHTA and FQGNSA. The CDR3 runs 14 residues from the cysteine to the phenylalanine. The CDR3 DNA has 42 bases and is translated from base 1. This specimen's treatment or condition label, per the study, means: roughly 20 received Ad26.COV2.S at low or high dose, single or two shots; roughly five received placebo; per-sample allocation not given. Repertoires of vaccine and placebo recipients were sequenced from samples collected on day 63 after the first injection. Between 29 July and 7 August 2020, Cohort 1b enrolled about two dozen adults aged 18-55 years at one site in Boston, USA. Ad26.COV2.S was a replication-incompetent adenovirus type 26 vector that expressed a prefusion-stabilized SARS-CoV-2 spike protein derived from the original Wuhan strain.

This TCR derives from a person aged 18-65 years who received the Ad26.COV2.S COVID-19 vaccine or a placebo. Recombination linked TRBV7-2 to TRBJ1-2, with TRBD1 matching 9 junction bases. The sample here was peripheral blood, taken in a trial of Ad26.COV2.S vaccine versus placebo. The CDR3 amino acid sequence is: CASSPRTGEGGYTF. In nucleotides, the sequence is TGTGCCAGCAGCCCACGGACAGGGGAAGGAGGCTACACCTTC.